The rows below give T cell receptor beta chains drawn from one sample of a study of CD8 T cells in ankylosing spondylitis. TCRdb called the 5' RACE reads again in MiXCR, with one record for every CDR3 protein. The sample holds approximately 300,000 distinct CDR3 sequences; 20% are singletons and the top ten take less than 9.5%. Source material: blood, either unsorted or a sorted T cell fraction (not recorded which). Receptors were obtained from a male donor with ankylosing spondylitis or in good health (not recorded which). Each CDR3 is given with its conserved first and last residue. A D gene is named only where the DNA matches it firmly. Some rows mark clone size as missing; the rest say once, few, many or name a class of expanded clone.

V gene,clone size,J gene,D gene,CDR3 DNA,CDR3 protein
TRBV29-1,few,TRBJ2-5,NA,TGCAGCGTTGAGGTTTGGGTGGGAGAGACCCAGTACTTC,CSVEVWVGETQYF
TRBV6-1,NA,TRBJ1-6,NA,TGTGCCAGCAGGGAAAGGGTGAGCTCCTATAATTCACCCCTCCACTTT,CASRERVSSYNSPLHF
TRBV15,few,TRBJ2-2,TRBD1,TGTGCCACCAGCCCTCGACAGGGTCAAACCGGGGAGCTGTTTTTT,CATSPRQGQTGELFF
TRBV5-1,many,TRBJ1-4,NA,TGCGCCAGCAGCGGGGGACCGTTGAATGAAAAACTGTTTTTT,CASSGGPLNEKLFF
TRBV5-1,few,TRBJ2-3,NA,TGCGCCAGCAGCTTGACAGGGATAGGCGATACGCAGTATTTT,CASSLTGIGDTQYF
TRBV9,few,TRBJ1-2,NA,TGTGCCAGCAGCGCGCAACTTCGGGGGGCGGAATTTGGCTACACCTTC,CASSAQLRGAEFGYTF
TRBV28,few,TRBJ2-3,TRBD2,TGTGCCAGCAGCCCGAGCGGGGGGGTCACAGATACGCAGTATTTT,CASSPSGGVTDTQYF
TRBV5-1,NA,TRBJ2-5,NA,TGCGCCAGCAGCTTGGGCCCTTTTGCGGGGACCCAAGAGACCCAGTACTTC,CASSLGPFAGTQETQYF
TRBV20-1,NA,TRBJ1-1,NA,TGCAGTGCTAGACGAACACAGGGACCTAACACTGAAGCTTTCTTT,CSARRTQGPNTEAFF
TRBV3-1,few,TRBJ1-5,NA,TGTGCCAGCAGCCAAGGAGCCTCGGGCAATCAGCCCCAGCATTTT,CASSQGASGNQPQHF
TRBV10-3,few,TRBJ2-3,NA,TGTGCCATCAGTGGAGGTGTGAGCCCAGATACGCAGTATTTT,CAISGGVSPDTQYF
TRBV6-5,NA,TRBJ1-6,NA,TGTGCCAGCAGTTACTCCCGCAGGGCCGGTTCACCCCTCCACTTT,CASSYSRRAGSPLHF
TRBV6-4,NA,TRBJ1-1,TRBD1,TGTGCCAGCAGCCCGGGACAGGGGGGAGCTGAAGCTTTCTTT,CASSPGQGGAEAFF
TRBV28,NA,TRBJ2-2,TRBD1,TGTGCCAGCAGAGAACAGGGGCCTTTGGGCACCGGGGAGCTGTTTTTT,CASREQGPLGTGELFF
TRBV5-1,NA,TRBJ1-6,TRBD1,TGCGCCAGCAGCTTGGGACAGGGCCCAACGGAGAATTCACCCCTCCACTTT,CASSLGQGPTENSPLHF
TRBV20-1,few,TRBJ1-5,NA,TGCAGTGCTAGTTTCTTAGTGGGGTCGGGACAGCCCCAGCATTTT,CSASFLVGSGQPQHF
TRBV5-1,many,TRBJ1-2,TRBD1,TGCGCCAGCAGCTTCCAGGGGGAAGGCTACACCTTC,CASSFQGEGYTF
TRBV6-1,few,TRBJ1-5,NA,TGTGCCAGCAGCAGGGTACTGGCAGGCAATCAGCCCCAGCATTTT,CASSRVLAGNQPQHF
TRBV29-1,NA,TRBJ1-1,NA,TGCAGCGTTGTACGACCGAACACTGAAGCTTTCTTT,CSVVRPNTEAFF
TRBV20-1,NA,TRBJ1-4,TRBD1,TGCAGTGCTAGGCGACAGGGAGGGGATGAAAAACTGTTTTTT,CSARRQGGDEKLFF
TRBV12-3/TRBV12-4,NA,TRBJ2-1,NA,TGTGCCAGCAGAGTAGGGACCTCAATGAGGAGTGTCTTC,CASRVGTSMRSVF
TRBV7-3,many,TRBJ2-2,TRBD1,TGTGCCAGCAGCGCGGGACAGGGGGACGCCGGGGAGCTGTTTTTT,CASSAGQGDAGELFF
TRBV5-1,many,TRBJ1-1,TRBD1,TGCGCCAGCAGCCCGATGGGACAGGGGAGCACTGAAGCTTTCTTT,CASSPMGQGSTEAFF
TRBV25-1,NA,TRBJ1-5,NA,TGTGCCAGCAGTGAATTCGGGGGGCAGGGTAATCAGCCCCAGCATTTT,CASSEFGGQGNQPQHF
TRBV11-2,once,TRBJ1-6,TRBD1,TGTGCCAGCAGCTTAGGTAACAGGGGGACTTCACCCCTCCACTTT,CASSLGNRGTSPLHF
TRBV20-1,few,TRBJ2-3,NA,TGCAGTGCTAGGGACAACAGGGCTAGCACAGATACGCAGTATTTT,CSARDNRASTDTQYF
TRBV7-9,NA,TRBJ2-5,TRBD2,TGTGCCACTGGGTCGTCCAGCGGGGGGCCGGGGGAGACCCAGTACTTC,CATGSSSGGPGETQYF
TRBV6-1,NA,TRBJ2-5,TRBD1,TGTGCCAGCAGGTGGGACAGACAAGGGGCCCAGTACTTC,CASRWDRQGAQYF
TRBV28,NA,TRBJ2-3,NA,TGTGTCACCGGGGGCAGCACAGATACGCAGTATTTT,CVTGGSTDTQYF
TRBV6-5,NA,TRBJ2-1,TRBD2,TGTGCCAGCAGTTACTTATCCGGGACTAGCGGGAATAAGGAGCAGTTCTTC,CASSYLSGTSGNKEQFF
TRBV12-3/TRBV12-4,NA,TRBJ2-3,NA,TGTGCCAGCAGTCCCACTGGGGCCGGCACAGATACGCAGTATTTT,CASSPTGAGTDTQYF
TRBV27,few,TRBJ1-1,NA,TGTGCCAGCAGTTCCACCCCCAGGAGTGAAGCTTTCTTT,CASSSTPRSEAFF
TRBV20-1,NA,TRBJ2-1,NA,TGCAGTGCTAGCACAGGGAGGAATGAGCAGTTCTTC,CSASTGRNEQFF
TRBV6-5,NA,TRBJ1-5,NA,TGTGCCAGCAGTTATGGCAGGGGCCGGGATCAGCCCCAGCATTTT,CASSYGRGRDQPQHF
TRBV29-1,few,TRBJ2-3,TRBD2,TGCAGCGTTGAACACGGGGAGGGTAGCACAGATACGCAGTATTTT,CSVEHGEGSTDTQYF
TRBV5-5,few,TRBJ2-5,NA,TGTGCCAGCAGCTTGGAAGGCAGGGTTGAGACCCAGTACTTC,CASSLEGRVETQYF
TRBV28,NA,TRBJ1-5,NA,TGTGCCAGCAGTTTGGGGACAAACAATCAGCCCCAGCATTTT,CASSLGTNNQPQHF
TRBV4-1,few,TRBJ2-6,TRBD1,TGCGCCAGCAGCCAAGACAGGGGGTCGGGGGCCAACGTCCTGACTTTC,CASSQDRGSGANVLTF
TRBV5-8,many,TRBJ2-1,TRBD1,TGTGCCAGCAGCCAGGCTAGGGGGACAGTGGTTGATGAGCAGTTCTTC,CASSQARGTVVDEQFF
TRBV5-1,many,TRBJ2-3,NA,TGCGCCAGCAGCTTGGACGGGCCTAGCACAGATACGCAGTATTTT,CASSLDGPSTDTQYF
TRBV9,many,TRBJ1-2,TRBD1,TGTGCCAGCAGCGTAGTAGACAGGGGAGGTGGCTACACCTTC,CASSVVDRGGGYTF
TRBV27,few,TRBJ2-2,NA,TGTGCCAGCAGTCGCCGGTACGACGGGGAGCTGTTTTTT,CASSRRYDGELFF
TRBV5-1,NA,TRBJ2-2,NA,TGCGCCAGCAGCTCCTCCTGGACTGACACCGGGGAGCTGTTTTTT,CASSSSWTDTGELFF
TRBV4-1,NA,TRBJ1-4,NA,TGCGCCAGCAGCCCAGCAACACAGGGATTCAATGAAAAACTGTTTTTT,CASSPATQGFNEKLFF
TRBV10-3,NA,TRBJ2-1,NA,TGTGCCACCCTAGGCGGACAGTACAATGAGCAGTTCTTC,CATLGGQYNEQFF
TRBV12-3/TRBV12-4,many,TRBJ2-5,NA,TGTGCCAGTGGTTTTCCGGAGACCCAGTACTTC,CASGFPETQYF
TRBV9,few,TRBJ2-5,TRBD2,TGTGCCAGCAACCTAGCGGGGGAACAAGAGACCCAGTACTTC,CASNLAGEQETQYF
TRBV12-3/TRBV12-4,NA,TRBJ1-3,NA,TGTGCCAGCACTCGAGGAAACACCATATATTTT,CASTRGNTIYF
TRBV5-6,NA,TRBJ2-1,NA,TGTGCCAGCAGCCCCGAACGTGGTAATGAGCAGTTCTTC,CASSPERGNEQFF
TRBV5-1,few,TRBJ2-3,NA,TGCGCCAGCAGCTTCGGCCAGATCGCAGATACGCAGTATTTT,CASSFGQIADTQYF
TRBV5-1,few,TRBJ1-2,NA,TGCGCCAGCAGCTTGGATCTCAATAACTATGGCTACACCTTC,CASSLDLNNYGYTF
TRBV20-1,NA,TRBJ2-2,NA,TGCAGTGCTCGATCCCCCGGGGAGCTGTTTTTT,CSARSPGELFF
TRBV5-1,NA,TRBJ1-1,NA,TGCGCCAGCAGCTTCGAACAGGGCGGGGACACTGAAGCTTTCTTT,CASSFEQGGDTEAFF
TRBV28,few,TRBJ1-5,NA,TGTGCCAGCAGTACAAACTTAGGGGGGAGCAATCAGCCCCAGCATTTT,CASSTNLGGSNQPQHF